The present T cell receptor beta chain was sequenced within a study of T cells in Graves' hyperthyroidism and ophthalmopathy. General study results and limits: Appearing also in blood were most of the thyroid clonotypes expanded above 0.001.

Concerning this clonotype: The antigen is unknown.

Amplification yielded TCR beta CDR3 regions, with RNA transcripts as the source. Researchers ran a first-round RT-PCR on the TCR CDR3 using the HTBI primer set. TCRdb recomputed calls from the multiplex PCR reads with MiXCR, one row per CDR3 protein. This table holds under 350,000 distinct CDR3 sequences, about 15% found once. At least 3 on the Clinical Activity Score was recorded for ophthalmopathy patients, who also had NOSPECS grade at least 4 and duration under 3 months. Thyroid ultrasound and orbital computed tomography, with clinical symptoms and serum thyroxine and TRAb, informed diagnoses. Trimming cost V 8 bases and J 4 bases, with 14 bases left between them. This CDR3 is 13 amino acids long. Germline V gene lookup returns CDR1 LNHDA and CDR2 SQIVND (reference sequence).

The sample taken for sequencing was blood. This receptor was taken from a woman in her sixties with Graves' ophthalmopathy. The chain employs TRBV19 and TRBJ1-1; D is ambiguous. The CDR3 nucleotides are TGTGCCAGTGGACCTTCTCGGGGCACTGAAGCTTTCTTT. Translating it yields CASGPSRGTEAFF.